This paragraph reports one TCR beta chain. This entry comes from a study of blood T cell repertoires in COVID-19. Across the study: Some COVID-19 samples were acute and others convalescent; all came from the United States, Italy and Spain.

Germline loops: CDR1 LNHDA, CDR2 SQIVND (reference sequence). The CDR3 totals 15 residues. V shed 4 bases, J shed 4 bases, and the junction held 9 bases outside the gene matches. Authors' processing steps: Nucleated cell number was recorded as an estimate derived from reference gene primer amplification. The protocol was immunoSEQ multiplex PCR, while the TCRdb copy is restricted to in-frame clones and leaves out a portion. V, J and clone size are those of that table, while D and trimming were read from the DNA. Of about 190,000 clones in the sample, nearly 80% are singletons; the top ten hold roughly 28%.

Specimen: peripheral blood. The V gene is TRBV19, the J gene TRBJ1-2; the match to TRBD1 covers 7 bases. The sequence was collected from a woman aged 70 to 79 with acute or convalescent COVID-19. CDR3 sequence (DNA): TGTGCCAGTAGTACGCGACAGGGTCTCTCCTATGGCTACACCTTC. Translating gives CASSTRQGLSYGYTF.